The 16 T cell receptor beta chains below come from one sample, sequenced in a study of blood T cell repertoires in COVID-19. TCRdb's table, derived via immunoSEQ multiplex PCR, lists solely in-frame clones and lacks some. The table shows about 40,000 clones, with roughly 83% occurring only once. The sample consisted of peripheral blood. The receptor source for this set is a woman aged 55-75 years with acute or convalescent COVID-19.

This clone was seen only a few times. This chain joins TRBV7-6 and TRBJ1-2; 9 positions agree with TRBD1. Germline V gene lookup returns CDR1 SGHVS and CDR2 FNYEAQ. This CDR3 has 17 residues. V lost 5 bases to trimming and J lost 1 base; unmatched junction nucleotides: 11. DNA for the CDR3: TGTGCCAGCAGCCCGGACCCCGACAGGGGGTTTAACTATGGCTACACCTTC. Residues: CASSPDPDRGFNYGYTF.

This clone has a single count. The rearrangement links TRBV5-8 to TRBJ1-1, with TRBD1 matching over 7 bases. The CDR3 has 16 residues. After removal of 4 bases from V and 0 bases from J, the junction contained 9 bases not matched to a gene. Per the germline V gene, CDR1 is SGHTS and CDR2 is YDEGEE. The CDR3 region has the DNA TGTGCCAGCAGCGACGAGACAGGGATTATGAACACTGAAGCTTTCTTT. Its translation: CASSDETGIMNTEAFF.

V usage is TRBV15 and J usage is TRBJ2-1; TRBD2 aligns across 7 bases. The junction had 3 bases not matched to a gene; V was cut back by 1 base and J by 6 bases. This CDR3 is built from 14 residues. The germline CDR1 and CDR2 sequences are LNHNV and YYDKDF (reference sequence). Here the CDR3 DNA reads TGTGCCACCAGCAGAGGGACTAGGCCCAATGAGCAGTTCTTC. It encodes CATSRGTRPNEQFF. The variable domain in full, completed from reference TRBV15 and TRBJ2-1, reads DAMVIQNPRYQVTQFGKPVTLSCSQTLNHNVMYWYQQKSSQAPKLLFHYYDKDFNNEADTPDNFQSRRPNTSFCFLDIRSPGLGDTAMYLCATSRGTRPNEQFFGPGTRLTVL.

CDR3 bases: TGTGCCAGCTCACCGTCGCCAGGGGGGTTGAATGAGCAGTTCTTC. Protein: CASSPSPGGLNEQFF. The chain carries TRBV18 and TRBJ2-1; the D gene is possibly TRBD1 (7 bases). This CDR3 comprises 15 residues. V was clipped by 3 bases and J by 7 bases, with 16 bases between them. From germline, CDR1 is KGHSH and CDR2 LQKENI.

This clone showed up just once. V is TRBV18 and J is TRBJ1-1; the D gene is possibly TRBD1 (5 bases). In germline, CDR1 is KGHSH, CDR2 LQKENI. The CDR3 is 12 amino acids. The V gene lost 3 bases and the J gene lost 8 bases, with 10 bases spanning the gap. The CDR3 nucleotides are TGTGCCAGCTCACCCCCAGGGCAGGAAGCTTTCTTT. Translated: CASSPPGQEAFF.

CDR3 DNA: TGTGCCAGCAGTGGGACTAACACCGGGGAGCTGTTTTTT. Translating it yields CASSGTNTGELFF. The chain carries TRBV6-4 and TRBJ2-2, with D possibly TRBD2 on 5 matching bases. The germline V gene encodes CDR1 MRHNA and CDR2 SNTAGT. The CDR3 runs to 13 residues. Trimming cost V 4 bases and J 2 bases, with 5 bases left between them.

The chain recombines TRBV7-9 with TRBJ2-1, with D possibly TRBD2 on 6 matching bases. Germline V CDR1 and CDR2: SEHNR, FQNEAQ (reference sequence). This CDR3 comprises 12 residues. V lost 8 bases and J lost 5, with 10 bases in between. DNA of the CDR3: TGTGCCAGCGGGAGGAGGGACAATGAGCAGTTCTTC. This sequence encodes CASGRRDNEQFF.

The CDR3 nucleotides read TGTGCCAGCAGCTTAACTACTGTCGCTGAAGCTTTCTTT. It encodes CASSLTTVAEAFF. The chain has TRBV7-6 and TRBJ1-1; no definite D call. There are 13 residues in the CDR3. Trimming stripped 2 bases from V and 6 bases from J, with 10 bases between. In germline, CDR1 is SGHVS, CDR2 FNYEAQ.

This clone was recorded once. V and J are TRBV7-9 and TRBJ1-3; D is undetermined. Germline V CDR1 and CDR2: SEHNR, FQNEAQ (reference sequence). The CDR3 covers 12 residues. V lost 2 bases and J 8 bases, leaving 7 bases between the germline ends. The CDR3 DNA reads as TGTGCCAGCAGCTTATCCCGGGACACCATATATTTT. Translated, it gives CASSLSRDTIYF.

The CDR3 loop is CASSTLAGGPDTQYF. CDR3 coding DNA: TGTGCCAGTAGTACCCTAGCGGGGGGGCCCGATACGCAGTATTTT. The chain has TRBV19 and TRBJ2-3, with 12 bases fitting TRBD2. Losses at the gene ends were 4 bases for V and 6 bases for J; bases not matched to a gene: 5. The CDR3 consists of 15 residues. Germline CDR1 and CDR2: LNHDA and SQIVND (reference sequence).

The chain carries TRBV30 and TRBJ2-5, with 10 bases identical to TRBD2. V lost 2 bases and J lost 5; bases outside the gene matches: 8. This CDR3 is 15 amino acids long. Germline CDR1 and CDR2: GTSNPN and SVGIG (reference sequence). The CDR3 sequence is CAWSLLAGALETQYF. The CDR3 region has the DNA TGTGCCTGGAGTCTCCTAGCGGGAGCCTTGGAGACCCAGTACTTC.

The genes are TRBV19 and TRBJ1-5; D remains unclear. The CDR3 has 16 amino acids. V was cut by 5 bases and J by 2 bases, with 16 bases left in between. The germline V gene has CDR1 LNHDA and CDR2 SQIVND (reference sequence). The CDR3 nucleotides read TGTGCCAGTAGTGCCCGACACAACCGAGGCAATCAGCCCCAGCATTTT. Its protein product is CASSARHNRGNQPQHF.

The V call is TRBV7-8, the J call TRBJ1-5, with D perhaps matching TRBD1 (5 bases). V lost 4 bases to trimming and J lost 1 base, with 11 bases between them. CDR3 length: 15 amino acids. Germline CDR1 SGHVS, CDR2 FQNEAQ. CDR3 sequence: CASSSRVASNQPQHF. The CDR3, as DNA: TGTGCCAGCAGCTCCAGGGTTGCGAGCAATCAGCCCCAGCATTTT.

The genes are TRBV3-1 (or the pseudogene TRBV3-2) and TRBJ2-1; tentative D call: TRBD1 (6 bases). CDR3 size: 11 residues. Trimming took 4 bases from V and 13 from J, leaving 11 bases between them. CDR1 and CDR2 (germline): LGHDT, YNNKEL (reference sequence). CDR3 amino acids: CASSRTEYQFF. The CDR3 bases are TGTGCCAGCAGCCGGACAGAGTATCAGTTCTTC.

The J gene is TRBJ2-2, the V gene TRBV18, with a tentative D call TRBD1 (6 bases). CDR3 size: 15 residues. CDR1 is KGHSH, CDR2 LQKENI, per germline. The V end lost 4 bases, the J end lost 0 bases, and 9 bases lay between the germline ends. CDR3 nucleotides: TGTGCCAGCTCACGAGGGGGAGCGAACACCGGGGAGCTGTTTTTT. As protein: CASSRGGANTGELFF.

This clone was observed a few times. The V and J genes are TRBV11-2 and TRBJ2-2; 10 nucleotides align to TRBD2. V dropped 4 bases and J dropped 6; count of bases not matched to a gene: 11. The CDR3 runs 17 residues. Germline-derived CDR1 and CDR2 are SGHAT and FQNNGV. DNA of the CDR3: TGTGCCAGCAGCTACCCGAAGACTAGCGGGCCATCCGGGGAGCTGTTTTTT. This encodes CASSYPKTSGPSGELFF.